In its sample, the clone carrying this TCR beta chain was seen many times. Documented time point: newly diagnosed GD, antithyroid drugs for less than 3 months. The authors made the TCR library using RNA they extracted from PBMCs. In building TCR beta libraries, iRepertoire HTBI primers were used together with Arm-PCR of CDR3 regions. One entry per CDR3 protein results from TCRdb running MiXCR on the multiplex PCR reads. The sample lists hundreds of thousands of distinct CDR3 sequences, roughly a sixth seen once, with more than 10% in the top ten. This entry comes from a study of regulatory T cells in long-lasting Graves disease. These data were likewise used in another study, on T cells in Graves' hyperthyroidism and ophthalmopathy. That paper notes: HTBI primers were the set used in a first-round RT-PCR of the TCR CDR3.

The receptor was derived from a man between 18 and 29 years old with Graves disease. Sequenced here: peripheral blood mononuclear cells (PBMCs), sampled at new diagnosis, from a patient treated with antithyroid drugs.

CDR3 coding DNA: TGCAGTGCTCCTTCGGGGAGAGAGACCCAGTACTTC. This translates into CSAPSGRETQYF. The chain links TRBV20-1 to TRBJ2-5; TRBD2 might be the D (5 bases). The V end was cut by 5 bases, the J end by 4 bases, with 11 bases between. This CDR3 region has 12 residues. Looked up from germline, CDR1 is DFQATT and CDR2 is SNEGSKA (reference sequence).